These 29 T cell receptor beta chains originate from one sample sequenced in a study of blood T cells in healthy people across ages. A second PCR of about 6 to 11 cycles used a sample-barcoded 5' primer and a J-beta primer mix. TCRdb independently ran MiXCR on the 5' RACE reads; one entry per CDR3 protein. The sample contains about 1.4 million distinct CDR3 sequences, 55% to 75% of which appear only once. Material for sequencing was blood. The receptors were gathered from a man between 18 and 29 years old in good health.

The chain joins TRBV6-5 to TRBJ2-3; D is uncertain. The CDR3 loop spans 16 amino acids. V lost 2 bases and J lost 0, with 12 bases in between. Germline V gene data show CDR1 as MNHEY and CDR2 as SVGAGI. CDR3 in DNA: TGTGCCAGCAGTTACGGCTGGTTGGACAGCACAGATACGCAGTATTTT. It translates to CASSYGWLDSTDTQYF.

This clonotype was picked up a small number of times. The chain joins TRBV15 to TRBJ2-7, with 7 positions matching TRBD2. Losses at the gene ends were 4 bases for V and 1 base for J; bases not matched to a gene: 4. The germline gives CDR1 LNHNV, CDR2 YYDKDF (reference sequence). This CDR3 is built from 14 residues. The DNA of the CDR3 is TGTGCCACCAGCATGCTAGCGGAGTCCTACGAGCAGTACTTC. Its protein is CATSMLAESYEQYF.

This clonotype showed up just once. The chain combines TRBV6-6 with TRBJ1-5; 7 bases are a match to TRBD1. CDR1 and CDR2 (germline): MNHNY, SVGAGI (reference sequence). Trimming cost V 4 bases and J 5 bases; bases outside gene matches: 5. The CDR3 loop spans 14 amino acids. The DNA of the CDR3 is TGTGCCAGCAGTTGCCGGGACAGATATCAGCCCCAGCATTTT. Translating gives CASSCRDRYQPQHF.

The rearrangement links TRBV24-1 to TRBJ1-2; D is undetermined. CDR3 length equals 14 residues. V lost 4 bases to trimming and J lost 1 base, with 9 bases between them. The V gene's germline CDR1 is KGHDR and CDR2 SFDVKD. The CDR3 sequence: CATSDRGFNYGYTF. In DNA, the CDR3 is TGTGCCACCAGTGACCGGGGATTTAACTATGGCTACACCTTC.

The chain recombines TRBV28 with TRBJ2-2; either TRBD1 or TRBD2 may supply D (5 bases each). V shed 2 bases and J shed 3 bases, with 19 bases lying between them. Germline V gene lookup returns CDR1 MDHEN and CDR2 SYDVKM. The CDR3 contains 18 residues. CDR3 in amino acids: CASSLRSSGRGYTGELFF. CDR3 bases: TGTGCCAGCAGTTTACGGAGCTCAGGGAGAGGTTACACCGGGGAGCTGTTTTTT.

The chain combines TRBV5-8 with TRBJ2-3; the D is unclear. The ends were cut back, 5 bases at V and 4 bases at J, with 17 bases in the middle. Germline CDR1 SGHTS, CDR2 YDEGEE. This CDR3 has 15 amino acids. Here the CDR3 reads CASRSGPYWPDTQYF. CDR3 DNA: TGTGCCAGCAGAAGTGGACCCTATTGGCCAGATACGCAGTATTTT.

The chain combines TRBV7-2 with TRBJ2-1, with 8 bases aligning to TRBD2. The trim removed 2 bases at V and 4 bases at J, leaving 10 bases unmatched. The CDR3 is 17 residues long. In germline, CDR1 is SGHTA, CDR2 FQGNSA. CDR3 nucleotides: TGTGCCAGCAGCTTATACGGCCCAGCGGGGGTATACAATGAGCAGTTCTTC. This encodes CASSLYGPAGVYNEQFF. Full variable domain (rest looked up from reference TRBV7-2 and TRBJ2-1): GAGVSQSPSNKVTEKGKDVELRCDPISGHTALYWYRQSLGQGLEFLIYFQGNSAPDKSGLPSDRFSAERTGGSVSTLTIQRTQQEDSAVYLCASSLYGPAGVYNEQFFGPGTRLTVL.

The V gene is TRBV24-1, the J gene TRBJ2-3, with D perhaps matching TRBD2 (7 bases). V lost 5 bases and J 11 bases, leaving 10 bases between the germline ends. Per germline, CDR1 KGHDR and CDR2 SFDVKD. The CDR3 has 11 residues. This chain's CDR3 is CATSGGGQQYF. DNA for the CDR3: TGTGCCACCAGTGGCGGGGGCCAGCAGTATTTT.

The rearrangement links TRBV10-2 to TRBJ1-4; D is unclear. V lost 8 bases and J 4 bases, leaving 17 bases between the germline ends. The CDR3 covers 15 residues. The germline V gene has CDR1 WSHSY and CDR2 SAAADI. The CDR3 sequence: CASRAAFLYNEKLFF. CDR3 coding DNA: TGCGCCAGCCGAGCAGCCTTTTTATATAATGAAAAACTGTTTTTT.

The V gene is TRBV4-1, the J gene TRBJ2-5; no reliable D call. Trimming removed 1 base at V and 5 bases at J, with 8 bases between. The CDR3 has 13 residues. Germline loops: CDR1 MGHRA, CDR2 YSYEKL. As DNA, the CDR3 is TGCGCCAGCAGCCAAGTTGGGGTTGAGACCCAGTACTTC. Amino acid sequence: CASSQVGVETQYF.

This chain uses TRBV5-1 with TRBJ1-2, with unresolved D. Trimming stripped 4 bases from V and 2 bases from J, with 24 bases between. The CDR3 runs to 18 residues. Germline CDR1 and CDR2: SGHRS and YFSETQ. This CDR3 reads CASSHDMRLKDGNYGYTF. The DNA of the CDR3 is TGCGCCAGCAGCCACGACATGAGATTAAAGGACGGGAACTATGGCTACACCTTC. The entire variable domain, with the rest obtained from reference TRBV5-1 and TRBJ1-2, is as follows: KAGVTQTPRYLIKTRGQQVTLSCSPISGHRSVSWYQQTPGQGLQFLFEYFSETQRNKGNFPGRFSGRQFSNSRSEMNVSTLELGDSALYLCASSHDMRLKDGNYGYTFGSGTRLTVV.

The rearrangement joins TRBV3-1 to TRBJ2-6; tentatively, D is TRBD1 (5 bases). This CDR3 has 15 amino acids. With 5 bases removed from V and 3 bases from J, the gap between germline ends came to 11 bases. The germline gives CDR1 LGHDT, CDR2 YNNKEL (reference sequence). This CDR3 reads CASSATAYGANVLTF. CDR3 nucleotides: TGTGCCAGCAGCGCGACAGCTTATGGGGCCAACGTCCTGACTTTC. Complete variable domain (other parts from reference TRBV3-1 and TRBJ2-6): DTAVSQTPKYLVTQMGNDKSIKCEQNLGHDTMYWYKQDSKKFLKIMFSYNNKELIINETVPNRFSPKSPDKAHLNLHINSLELGDSAVYFCASSATAYGANVLTFGAGSRLTVL.

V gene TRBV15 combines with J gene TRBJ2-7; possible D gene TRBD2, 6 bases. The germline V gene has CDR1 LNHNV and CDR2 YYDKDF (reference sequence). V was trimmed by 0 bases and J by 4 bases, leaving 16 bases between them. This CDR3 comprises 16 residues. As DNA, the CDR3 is TGTGCCACCAGCAGAGAGGGGTGGGACTTTAATTACGAGCAGTACTTC. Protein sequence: CATSREGWDFNYEQYF.

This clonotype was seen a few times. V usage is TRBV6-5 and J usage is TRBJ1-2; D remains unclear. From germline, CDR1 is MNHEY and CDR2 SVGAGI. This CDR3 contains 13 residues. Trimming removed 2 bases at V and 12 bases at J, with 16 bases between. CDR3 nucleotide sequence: TGTGCCAGCAGTTACCGCCATGGGCAGGTCGACACCTTC. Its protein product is CASSYRHGQVDTF.

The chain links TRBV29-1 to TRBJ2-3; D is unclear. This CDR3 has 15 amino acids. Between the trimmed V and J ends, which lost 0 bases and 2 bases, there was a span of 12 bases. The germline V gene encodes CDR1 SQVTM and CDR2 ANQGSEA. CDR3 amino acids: CSVEDLWGTTDTQYF. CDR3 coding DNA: TGCAGCGTTGAAGATCTATGGGGTACCACAGATACGCAGTATTTT.

The CDR3 DNA sequence: TGTGCCAGCAGTTTCTCTGGGGGATACGAGACCCAGTACTTC. Translated, it gives CASSFSGGYETQYF. The chain couples TRBV28 to TRBJ2-5; possibly TRBD1 or TRBD2 for D (5 bases each). Trimming stripped 3 bases from V and 5 bases from J, with 13 bases between. Per the germline V gene, CDR1 is MDHEN and CDR2 is SYDVKM. CDR3 length: 14 residues.

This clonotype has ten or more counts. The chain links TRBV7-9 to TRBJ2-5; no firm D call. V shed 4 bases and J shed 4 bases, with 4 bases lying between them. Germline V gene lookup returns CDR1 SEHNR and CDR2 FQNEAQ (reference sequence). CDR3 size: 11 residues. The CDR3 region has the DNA TGTGCCAGCAGCTCCACAGAGACCCAGTACTTC. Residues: CASSSTETQYF.

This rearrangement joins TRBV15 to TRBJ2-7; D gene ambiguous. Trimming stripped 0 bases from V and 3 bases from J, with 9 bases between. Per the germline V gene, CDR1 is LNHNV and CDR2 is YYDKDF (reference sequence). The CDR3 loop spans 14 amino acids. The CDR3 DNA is TGTGCCACCAGCAGAGATCTTACAGACTACGAGCAGTACTTC. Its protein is CATSRDLTDYEQYF.

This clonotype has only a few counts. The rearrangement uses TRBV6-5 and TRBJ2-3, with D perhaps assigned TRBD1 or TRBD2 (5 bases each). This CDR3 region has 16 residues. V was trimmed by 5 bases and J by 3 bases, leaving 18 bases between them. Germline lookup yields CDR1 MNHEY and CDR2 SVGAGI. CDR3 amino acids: CASSPSPGSWTDTQYF. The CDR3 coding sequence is TGTGCCAGCAGTCCCTCCCCAGGGAGCTGGACAGATACGCAGTATTTT.

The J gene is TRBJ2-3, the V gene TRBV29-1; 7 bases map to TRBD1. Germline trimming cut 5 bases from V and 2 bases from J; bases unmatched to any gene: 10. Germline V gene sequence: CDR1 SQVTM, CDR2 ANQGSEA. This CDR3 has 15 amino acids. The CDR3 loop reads CSVNQGGAATDTQYF. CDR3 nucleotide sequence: TGCAGCGTTAATCAAGGGGGCGCGGCCACAGATACGCAGTATTTT.

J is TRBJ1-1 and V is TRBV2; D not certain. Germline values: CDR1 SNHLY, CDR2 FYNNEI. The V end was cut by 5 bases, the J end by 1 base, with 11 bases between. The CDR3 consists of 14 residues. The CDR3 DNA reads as TGTGCCAGCAGTCCATACACGGAGAACACTGAAGCTTTCTTT. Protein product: CASSPYTENTEAFF.

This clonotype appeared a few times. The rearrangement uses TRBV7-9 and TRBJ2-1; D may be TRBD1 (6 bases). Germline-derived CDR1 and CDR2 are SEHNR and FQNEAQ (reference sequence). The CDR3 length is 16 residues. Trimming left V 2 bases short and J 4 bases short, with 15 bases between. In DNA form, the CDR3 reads TGTGCCAGCAGCTTATATCAGGGGTTTTTGTACAATGAGCAGTTCTTC. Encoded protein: CASSLYQGFLYNEQFF.

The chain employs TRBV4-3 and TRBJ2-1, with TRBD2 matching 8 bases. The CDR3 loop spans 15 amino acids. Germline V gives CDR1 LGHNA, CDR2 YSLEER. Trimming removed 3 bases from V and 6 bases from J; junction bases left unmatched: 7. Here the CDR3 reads CASSHGGAFPNEQFF. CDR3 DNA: TGCGCCAGCAGCCACGGGGGGGCCTTTCCCAATGAGCAGTTCTTC.

CDR3: CASRGGLAGDEQYF. Here the CDR3 DNA reads TGTGCCAGCAGGGGGGGACTAGCGGGAGACGAGCAGTACTTC. This chain links TRBV25-1 with TRBJ2-4; 14 bases are a match to TRBD2. The DNA end lines up better with TRBJ2-7; the J call may be wrong. The germline V gene encodes CDR1 MGHDK and CDR2 SYGVNS. This CDR3 region has 14 residues.

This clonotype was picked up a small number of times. The DNA for the CDR3 is TGTGCCAGCAGCTTCCCCAGGGAGGGCAATGAGCAGTTCTTC. As protein: CASSFPREGNEQFF. V is TRBV5-5 and J is TRBJ2-1, with 7 bases lining up with TRBD2. The CDR3 sequence is 14 residues long. The ends lost 2 bases at V and 6 bases at J; junction bases unmatched: 5. CDR1 SGHKS and CDR2 YYEKEE come from the germline V gene (reference sequence).

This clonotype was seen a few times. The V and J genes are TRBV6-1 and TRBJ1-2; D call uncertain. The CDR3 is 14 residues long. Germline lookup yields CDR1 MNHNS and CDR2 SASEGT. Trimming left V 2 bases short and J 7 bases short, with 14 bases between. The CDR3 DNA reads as TGTGCCAGCAGTGAACCTCGAGGGAGTGCTGGCTACACCTTC. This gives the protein CASSEPRGSAGYTF.

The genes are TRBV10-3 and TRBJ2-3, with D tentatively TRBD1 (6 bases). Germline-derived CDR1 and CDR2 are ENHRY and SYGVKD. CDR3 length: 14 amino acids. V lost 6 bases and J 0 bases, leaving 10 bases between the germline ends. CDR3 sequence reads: CAIRPGQSTDTQYF. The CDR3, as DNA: TGTGCCATCAGGCCGGGACAAAGCACAGATACGCAGTATTTT.

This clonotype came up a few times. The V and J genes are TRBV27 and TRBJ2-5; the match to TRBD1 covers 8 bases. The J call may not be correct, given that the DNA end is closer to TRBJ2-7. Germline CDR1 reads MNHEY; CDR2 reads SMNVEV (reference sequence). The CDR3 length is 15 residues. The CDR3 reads CASSFWDRPPSEQYF. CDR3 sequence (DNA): TGTGCCAGCAGTTTTTGGGACAGGCCACCTTCCGAGCAGTACTTC.

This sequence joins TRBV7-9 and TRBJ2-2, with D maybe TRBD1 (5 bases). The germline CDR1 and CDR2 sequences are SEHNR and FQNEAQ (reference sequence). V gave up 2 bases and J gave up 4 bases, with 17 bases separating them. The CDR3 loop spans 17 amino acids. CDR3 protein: CASSLQGPSPFTGELFF. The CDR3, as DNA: TGTGCCAGCAGCTTACAGGGCCCTTCCCCCTTCACCGGGGAGCTGTTTTTT.